Below, 21 T cell receptor beta chains from the same sample are listed, as sequenced in a study of blood T cells in healthy people across ages. Together with a sample-barcoded 5' primer, a J-beta primer mix was included in a second PCR lasting roughly 7 to 11 cycles. TCRdb used MiXCR to reprocess the 5' RACE reads, holding one entry per CDR3 protein. The sample consists of around 780,000 distinct CDR3 sequences, around 50% of them appearing once. Material: blood. The source of these receptors is a man aged 35 to 55 in good health.

The gene calls are TRBV24-1 and TRBJ2-3, with 11 nucleotides matching TRBD2. The CDR3 is made up of 18 amino acids. V lost 4 bases and J lost 7; bases outside the gene matches: 15. CDR1 is KGHDR and CDR2 is SFDVKD in the germline V gene. In DNA, the CDR3 is TGTGCCACCAGTGACCCGTCACTAGCGGGAGAGACCGCGAATACGCAGTATTTT. As protein: CATSDPSLAGETANTQYF.

This rearrangement joins TRBV27 to TRBJ2-5; D is possibly TRBD1 or TRBD2 (5 bases each). The CDR3 sequence is 20 residues long. The germline gives CDR1 MNHEY, CDR2 SMNVEV (reference sequence). Trimming shortened V by 3 bases and J by 2 bases, and 28 bases separated the two germline ends. The CDR3, as DNA: TGTGCCAGCAGTTTCGTCTCGGGACCTAGTTTGGGGAGATTTCAAGAGACCCAGTACTTC. It yields the protein CASSFVSGPSLGRFQETQYF.

The gene calls are TRBV4-3 and TRBJ1-1, with a weak D call TRBD1 (6 bases). From germline, CDR1 is LGHNA and CDR2 YSLEER. This CDR3 has 19 residues. The ends were cut back, 0 bases at V and 4 bases at J, with 24 bases in the middle. CDR3 protein: CASSQEYPGAVGGSTEAFF. As DNA, the CDR3 is TGCGCCAGCAGCCAAGAGTATCCGGGGGCCGTGGGCGGTAGCACTGAAGCTTTCTTT.

Only a few counts were recorded for this clonotype. CDR3 coding DNA: TGTGCCACCAGCAGGAGCGGGAGGACAGATACGCAGTATTTT. It specifies CATSRSGRTDTQYF. The V gene is TRBV15, the J gene TRBJ2-3, with TRBD2 matching over 9 bases. Germline values: CDR1 LNHNV, CDR2 YYDKDF (reference sequence). V lost 3 bases to trimming and J lost 3 bases; unmatched junction nucleotides: 1. The CDR3 extends over 14 amino acids.

The chain couples TRBV6-5 to TRBJ2-7, with TRBD2 identical over 12 bases. The J call may not be correct, given that the DNA end is closer to TRBJ2-5. This CDR3 is 15 amino acids long. Looked up from germline, CDR1 is MNHEY and CDR2 is SVGAGI. CDR3 loop: CASSPYGLAGETQYF. DNA of the CDR3: TGTGCCAGCAGTCCATACGGACTAGCGGGGGAGACCCAGTACTTC.

The chain employs TRBV27 and TRBJ1-2; D ambiguous. This CDR3 comprises 13 residues. Germline lookup yields CDR1 MNHEY and CDR2 SMNVEV (reference sequence). The germline V and J ends were trimmed by 3 bases and 9 bases, with 14 bases remaining between them. DNA for the CDR3: TGTGCCAGCAGTTTTAACCCTGAACATAGCTACACCTTC. Its protein product is CASSFNPEHSYTF.

The chain carries TRBV12-3 or TRBV12-4 and TRBJ1-5; perhaps TRBD1 as D (5 bases). The length of the CDR3 is 15 residues. Trimming took 4 bases from V and 1 from J, leaving 11 bases between them. This CDR3 reads CASSSGIVSNQPQHF. The CDR3 nucleotides are TGTGCCAGCAGTTCAGGGATTGTGAGCAATCAGCCCCAGCATTTT.

This chain uses TRBV27 with TRBJ2-5; weak D call: TRBD1 (5 bases). CDR3 length: 15 amino acids. The V end lost 5 bases, the J end lost 5 bases, and 18 bases lay between the germline ends. The germline CDR1 and CDR2 sequences are MNHEY and SMNVEV (reference sequence). The CDR3 coding sequence is TGTGCCAGCAGTCCAGGGCTAACGGCAGGGGAGACCCAGTACTTC. It is translated as CASSPGLTAGETQYF.

The chain joins TRBV20-1 to TRBJ1-2; the D gene is possibly TRBD1 (5 bases). CDR1 DFQATT and CDR2 SNEGSKA come from the germline V gene (reference sequence). V lost 0 bases to trimming and J lost 8 bases, with 10 bases between them. The CDR3 sequence is 12 residues long. DNA for the CDR3: TGCAGTGCTAGAGATCAGGGCGGGGGCTACACCTTC. It translates to CSARDQGGGYTF.

This clonotype was detected only once. The chain recombines TRBV5-4 with TRBJ2-2; D might be TRBD1 (5 bases). V gave up 4 bases and J gave up 2 bases, with 12 bases separating them. The CDR3 runs 15 residues. Germline V gives CDR1 SGHNT, CDR2 YYREEE (reference sequence). The CDR3 nucleotides read TGTGCCAGCAGCCCCAGGGTGCAAAACACCGGGGAGCTGTTTTTT. Its protein product is CASSPRVQNTGELFF.

The chain links TRBV7-9 to TRBJ2-7, with 7 bases identical to TRBD1. J lost 3 bases, V lost 5 bases, and 16 bases had no gene match. The CDR3 extends over 17 amino acids. Per the germline V gene, CDR1 is SEHNR and CDR2 is FQNEAQ (reference sequence). The CDR3 sequence is CASSSRSAGTEIYEQYF. CDR3 nucleotide sequence: TGTGCCAGCAGCAGCCGAAGTGCCGGGACAGAGATCTACGAGCAGTACTTC.

This chain joins TRBV4-2 and TRBJ1-4; 7 positions match TRBD1. The CDR3 has 18 amino acids. Trimming took 1 base from V and 7 from J; bases not matched to a gene: 15. Germline-derived CDR1 and CDR2 are LGHNA and YNFKEQ. The CDR3 bases are TGTGCCAGCAGCCAAGGGACAGGAATCCTTGCTCCCAGTGAAAAACTGTTTTTT. This codes for CASSQGTGILAPSEKLFF.

V and J are TRBV15 and TRBJ2-5; 8 nucleotides agree with TRBD1. The CDR3 spans 14 residues. V lost 5 bases and J lost 2; bases outside the gene matches: 4. The germline V gene has CDR1 LNHNV and CDR2 YYDKDF (reference sequence). The CDR3: CATSLRTGQETQYF. The CDR3, as DNA: TGTGCCACCAGCCTACGGACAGGGCAAGAGACCCAGTACTTC.

The rearrangement links TRBV27 to TRBJ2-7; D gene ambiguous. The V gene's germline CDR1 is MNHEY and CDR2 SMNVEV (reference sequence). The length of the CDR3 is 13 residues. The V gene lost 0 bases and the J gene lost 4 bases, with 7 bases spanning the gap. This chain's CDR3 is CASSLSSLYEQYF. The CDR3 DNA reads as TGTGCCAGCAGTTTATCTAGCTTGTACGAGCAGTACTTC.

The genes are TRBV20-1 and TRBJ2-1; 12 bases fit TRBD1. This CDR3 spans 18 amino acids. V trimming: 3 bases; J trimming: 5 bases; junction bases outside the gene matches: 14. The germline V gene has CDR1 DFQATT and CDR2 SNEGSKA (reference sequence). The CDR3 loop reads CSASRGTGGFRQDNEQFF. The CDR3 bases are TGCAGTGCTAGCCGCGGGACAGGGGGCTTTAGGCAGGACAATGAGCAGTTCTTC.

The chain links TRBV28 to TRBJ2-1; the D call may be TRBD1 or TRBD2 (5 bases each). The length of the CDR3 is 15 residues. V was pared by 2 bases and J by 3 bases, with 11 bases between. Germline CDR1 is MDHEN and CDR2 is SYDVKM. The DNA for the CDR3 is TGTGCCAGCAGTTTACCAAGGGGAGACTACAATGAGCAGTTCTTC. Amino acid sequence: CASSLPRGDYNEQFF.

The chain combines TRBV6-9 with TRBJ2-1; unclear D gene. The end of the DNA is better explained by TRBJ2-7, so the J call may be wrong. The CDR3 length is 12 residues. From germline, CDR1 is MNHGY and CDR2 SVAAGI. The CDR3 DNA sequence: TGTGCCAGCAGGGACCTACTAAATGAGCAGTACTTC. This encodes CASRDLLNEQYF.

V usage is TRBV10-3 and J usage is TRBJ1-1; the D gene is possibly TRBD1 (5 bases). Germline V gives CDR1 ENHRY, CDR2 SYGVKD. The CDR3 has 11 amino acids. Deletions cut 8 bases from V and 1 base from J, with 5 bases between. The CDR3 DNA follows: TGTGCCATCGGGGGGAACACTGAAGCTTTCTTT. This translates into CAIGGNTEAFF.

This clonotype was counted ten times or more. The chain links TRBV28 to TRBJ1-4, with D possibly being TRBD1 (5 bases). The CDR3 sequence is 14 residues long. V was clipped by 4 bases and J by 4 bases, with 10 bases between them. The V gene's germline CDR1 is MDHEN and CDR2 SYDVKM. The chain's CDR3 is CASSWDGFNEKLFF. The DNA of the CDR3 is TGTGCCAGCAGTTGGGACGGGTTTAATGAAAAACTGTTTTTT.

The chain is built from TRBV7-8 and TRBJ2-7, with a possible D match to TRBD1 (5 bases). The germline V gene has CDR1 SGHVS and CDR2 FQNEAQ. Trimming removed 5 bases at V and 2 bases at J, with 13 bases between. This CDR3 is built from 14 residues. CDR3: CASSQQTATYEQYF. The CDR3 nucleotides are TGTGCCAGCAGCCAACAGACAGCCACCTACGAGCAGTACTTC. Together with reference TRBV7-8 and TRBJ2-7, the CDR3 gives the full variable domain: GAGVSQSPRYKVAKRGQDVALRCDPISGHVSLFWYQQALGQGPEFLTYFQNEAQLDKSGLPSDRFFAERPEGSVSTLKIQRTQQEDSAVYLCASSQQTATYEQYFGPGTRLTVT.

Only one count was recorded for this clonotype. V gene TRBV5-1 combines with J gene TRBJ2-6; D could derive from TRBD1 or TRBD2 (5 bases each). The germline V gene has CDR1 SGHRS and CDR2 YFSETQ. Trimming took 6 bases from V and 0 from J, leaving 19 bases between them. CDR3 length equals 18 residues. CDR3 sequence reads: CASTQSGRVSSGANVLTF. The CDR3 DNA is TGCGCCAGCACCCAGAGCGGCAGGGTAAGCTCTGGGGCCAACGTCCTGACTTTC.